This T cell receptor beta chain was sequenced for a study of human T cells and chemical hapten exposure. TCRdb fed the RACE reads into MiXCR, producing one record per CDR3 protein. Among under 200,000 distinct CDR3 sequences, approximately 14% were seen once, and the ten largest hold 1.5% to 2%. The time point was: patch test 1, 2 weeks after DPC sensitization. Treatment indicated: therapeutic diphenylcyclopropenone sensitization with weekly scalp DPC. This CDR3 contains 14 residues. The junction had 4 bases not matched to a gene; V was cut back by 1 base and J by 8 bases. Germline values: CDR1 ENHRY, CDR2 SYGVKD.

The receptor was isolated from a woman aged 30 to 39 with alopecia areata. Some clones in this sample may be carry-over from other donors' samples. Material: whole blood, obtained in connection with sensitization to the hapten diphenylcyclopropenone (DPC). The chain joins TRBV10-3 to TRBJ2-1, with 8 bases aligning to TRBD2. The CDR3 nucleotides are TGTGCCATCAGTGAGTTGCGGGGGGCCCATGAGCAGTTCTTC. Its translation: CAISELRGAHEQFF.